The 12 T cell receptor beta chains given below trace back to one sample, sequenced in a study of shared clonotypes between healthy human individuals. This table comes from immunoSEQ multiplex PCR, and its TCRdb copy is limited to in-frame clones, with some not included. The sample includes roughly 500,000 clones, roughly 95% seen only once; the top ten take 0.05% to 0.07%. The sequenced material came from naive CD4+ T cells sorted from blood. Stated subset: CD45RA+ positively selected. All receptors come from a woman between 25 and 40 years old in good health.

V usage is TRBV11-1 and J usage is TRBJ1-2; 8 nucleotides line up with TRBD1. CDR3 length: 14 residues. Unmatched junction bases numbered 6, after V lost 5 bases and J lost 4 bases. Germline V gene sequence: CDR1 SGHAT, CDR2 FQDESV (reference sequence). The CDR3 loop is CASSPQGAGYGYTF. The CDR3 coding sequence is TGTGCCAGCAGCCCCCAGGGGGCTGGCTATGGCTACACCTTC.

The CDR3 sequence: CASSPTGIVTQYF. CDR3 nucleotide sequence: TGTGCCAGCAGCCCGACCGGTATCGTTACGCAGTATTTT. The chain is built from TRBV4-2 and TRBJ2-3; D not resolved. The CDR3 totals 13 residues. CDR1 and CDR2 from the germline V gene are LGHNA and YNFKEQ. Deletions cut 4 bases from V and 8 bases from J, with 13 bases between.

The gene calls are TRBV7-3 and TRBJ2-3; weak D call: TRBD2 (6 bases). Germline assignment: CDR1 SGHTA and CDR2 FQGTGA. This CDR3 region has 16 residues. Trimming cost V 4 bases and J 6 bases, with 20 bases left between them. For the CDR3, the DNA is TGTGCCAGCAGCTCCCTCGCTAGCGTATTGGGGGATACGCAGTATTTT. Translation: CASSSLASVLGDTQYF.

The CDR3 here is CASSREGRSYEQYF. The CDR3 nucleotides read TGTGCCAGCAGCAGGGAGGGCCGGTCCTACGAGCAGTACTTC. The rearrangement links TRBV5-8 to TRBJ2-7, with 7 bases aligning to TRBD2. J gave up 1 base and V 4 bases, and 5 bases lay outside the gene matches. CDR3 length: 14 amino acids. Germline CDR1 reads SGHTS; CDR2 reads YDEGEE.

This chain links TRBV2 with TRBJ2-4; TRBD1 matches 8 bases. CDR1 SNHLY and CDR2 FYNNEI come from the germline V gene. The CDR3 contains 12 residues. V was clipped by 4 bases and J by 7 bases; unmatched bases: 0. CDR3 loop: CASSGQGNIQYF. The CDR3 DNA sequence: TGTGCCAGCAGTGGACAGGGGAACATTCAGTACTTC.

This clone was detected only once. This chain joins TRBV19 and TRBJ2-6; the D is unclear. The V end lost 7 bases, the J end lost 2 bases, and 12 bases lay between the germline ends. In germline, CDR1 is LNHDA, CDR2 SQIVND (reference sequence). The CDR3 is made up of 15 amino acids. Here the CDR3 DNA reads TGTGCCAGTAACCGCCCATCTGCTGGGGCCAACGTCCTGACTTTC. It yields the protein CASNRPSAGANVLTF.

The DNA for the CDR3 is TGCGCCAGCGCAACACGCGGGGATCCCCTAGAGACCCAGTACTTC. Amino acid sequence: CASATRGDPLETQYF. This chain connects TRBV10-1 to TRBJ2-5, with a possible D match to TRBD2 (6 bases). V shed 8 bases and J shed 4 bases, with 20 bases lying between them. The CDR3 length is 15 residues. CDR1 is WNHNN and CDR2 is SYGVQD in the germline V gene (reference sequence).

The chain has TRBV10-3 and TRBJ2-2, with 13 positions matching TRBD2. CDR3 length: 16 residues. With V trimmed by 7 bases and J by 7 bases, 9 bases remained unmatched. CDR1 and CDR2 from the germline V gene are ENHRY and SYGVKD. For the CDR3, the DNA is TGTGCCATCAACAGACTAGCGGGAGGCTCTGGCGGGGAGCTGTTTTTT. Translation: CAINRLAGGSGGELFF.

The chain is built from TRBV6-5 and TRBJ1-1, with D unresolved. CDR1 is MNHEY and CDR2 is SVGAGI in the germline V gene. This CDR3 is 14 amino acids long. V was trimmed by 0 bases and J by 0 bases, leaving 5 bases between them. As DNA, the CDR3 is TGTGCCAGCAGTTACTCGAGGCTGAACACTGAAGCTTTCTTT. It yields the protein CASSYSRLNTEAFF.

The V call is TRBV28, the J call TRBJ1-5; weak D call: TRBD1 (5 bases). V was pared by 6 bases and J by 1 base, with 10 bases between. The CDR3 contains 14 residues. The germline V gene encodes CDR1 MDHEN and CDR2 SYDVKM. This CDR3 reads CASSYDRSNQPQHF. CDR3 nucleotides: TGTGCCAGCAGCTATGACAGAAGCAATCAGCCCCAGCATTTT. Based on the CDR3 plus reference TRBV28 and TRBJ1-5, the full variable domain is DVKVTQSSRYLVKRTGEKVFLECVQDMDHENMFWYRQDPGLGLRLIYFSYDVKMKEKGDIPEGYSVSREKKERFSLILESASTNQTSMYLCASSYDRSNQPQHFGDGTRLSIL.

The chain carries TRBV7-2 and TRBJ2-1, with 13 bases lining up with TRBD2. With 5 bases clipped from V and 4 bases from J, the junction kept 2 bases outside the gene matches. CDR3 size: 15 residues. The germline CDR1 and CDR2 sequences are SGHTA and FQGNSA. The CDR3 nucleotides are TGTGCCAGCAGCAAACTAGCGGGAGGGTACAATGAGCAGTTCTTC. Its translation is CASSKLAGGYNEQFF.

The rearrangement links TRBV11-2 to TRBJ2-7; D unresolved. This CDR3 contains 15 residues. The germline V and J ends were trimmed by 0 bases and 1 base, with 10 bases remaining between them. The germline V gene encodes CDR1 SGHAT and CDR2 FQNNGV. The CDR3 region is CASSLDPHGSYEQYF. The DNA of the CDR3 is TGTGCCAGCAGCTTAGACCCCCACGGGTCCTACGAGCAGTACTTC. The complete variable domain, with remaining parts taken from reference TRBV11-2 and TRBJ2-7, reads EAGVAQSPRYKIIEKRQSVAFWCNPISGHATLYWYQQILGQGPKLLIQFQNNGVVDDSQLPKDRFSAERLKGVDSTLKIQPAKLEDSAVYLCASSLDPHGSYEQYFGPGTRLTVT.